This T cell receptor (beta chain) was obtained from a study of early T cells in non-severe SARS-CoV-2 infection. On the study more broadly: Sequenced bulk RNA came from whole blood that was unsorted, and chains were unpaired. Study-wide findings and caveats: Comparison of clonotypes with VDJdb favored anti-spike CD8 responses while missing private and CD4 specificities.

This clonotype was recorded a few times. The antigen remains undetermined. Trimming took off 7 bases at V and 8 bases at J, with 17 bases between the two ends. The CDR3 totals 14 residues. In germline, CDR1 is KGHSH, CDR2 LQKENI. Attachment of unique molecular identifiers to individual cDNA molecules was performed. One entry per CDR3 protein results from TCRdb running MiXCR on the 5' RACE reads. The table has 60,000 to 85,000 distinct CDR3 sequences, roughly a sixth seen once. This chain connects TRBV18 to TRBJ1-4; TRBD1 might be the D (6 bases). The sequencing input was whole blood. The sequence was obtained from an adult who was a healthcare worker with PCR-confirmed SARS-CoV-2 infection or an uninfected control (not recorded which). In DNA, the CDR3 is TGTGCCAGCTACTGGACAGCGTCGCCCGAAAAACTGTTTTTT. Protein sequence: CASYWTASPEKLFF.